This T cell receptor (beta chain) was documented in a study of beta chain features in type 1 diabetes. Germline CDR1 reads SGHTA; CDR2 reads FQGNSA. V lost 2 bases and J 9 bases, leaving 17 bases between the germline ends. The CDR3 extends over 15 amino acids. This clone occurred a few times. Expressed TCRB transcripts were sequenced, since all the RNA that had been isolated was reverse transcribed. The repertoire was sequenced with immunoSEQ multiplex PCR; TCRdb's copy has only in-frame clones and lacks some. The sample carries a few hundred thousand clones, about a tenth recorded once. This chain uses TRBV7-2 with TRBJ2-1; weak D call: TRBD2 (6 bases). The specimen was central memory CD4+ T cells from blood. The clonotype comes from a man aged 18 to 30 in good health. The CDR3 loop reads CASSLSPASEGEQFF. In DNA form, the CDR3 reads TGTGCCAGCAGCTTATCTCCCGCTAGCGAGGGTGAGCAGTTCTTC.